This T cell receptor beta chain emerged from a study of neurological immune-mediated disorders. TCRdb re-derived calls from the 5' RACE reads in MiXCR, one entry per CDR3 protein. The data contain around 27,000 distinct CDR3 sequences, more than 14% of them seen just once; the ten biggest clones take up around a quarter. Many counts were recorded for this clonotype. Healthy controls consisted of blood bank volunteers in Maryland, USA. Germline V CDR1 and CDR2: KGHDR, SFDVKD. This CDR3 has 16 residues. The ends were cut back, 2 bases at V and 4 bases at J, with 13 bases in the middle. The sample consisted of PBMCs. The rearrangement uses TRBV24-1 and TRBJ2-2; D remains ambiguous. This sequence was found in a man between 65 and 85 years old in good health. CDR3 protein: CATSDSGKGPTGELFF. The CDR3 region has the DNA TGTGCCACCAGTGATTCCGGAAAGGGCCCCACCGGGGAGCTGTTTTTT.